Listed here are 10 T cell receptor beta chains from one sample, sequenced in a study of vaccination and CD4 T cells after COVID-19. The antigens of these receptors remain unknown. The assay that was used to sequence DNA from cultured CD4+ T cells was the Oncomine TCR Beta short-read assay. TCRdb analysed the PCR reads with MiXCR anew, one entry per CDR3 protein. The repertoire holds approximately 18,000 distinct CDR3 sequences, with approximately 28% as singletons. As for treatment: approximately nine-day PBMC culture with coronavirus spike peptide pools or control peptides (ViraFEST assay). Material for sequencing was cultured CD4+ T cells from blood. Receptors were obtained from a human donor with COVID-19.

This chain connects TRBV20-1 to TRBJ2-5; possible D gene TRBD2, 5 bases. Germline V gives CDR1 DFQATT, CDR2 SNEGSKA (reference sequence). Trimming shortened V by 3 bases and J by 1 base, and 9 bases separated the two germline ends. The CDR3 is made up of 13 amino acids. CDR3: CSARALGQETQYF. CDR3 bases: TGCAGTGCTAGGGCACTAGGCCAAGAGACCCAGTACTTC.

In this sample, this clonotype turned up a few times. Germline and junction disagree at one end, which may indicate a read error. The chain employs TRBV2 and TRBJ1-4, with D possibly being TRBD1 (6 bases). This CDR3 is 14 amino acids long. CDR1 and CDR2 from the germline V gene are SNHLY and FYNNEI. CDR3 DNA sequence: TGTGCCAGCAACCCAGACAGGACTAGTGAAAAACTGTTTTTT. This sequence encodes CASNPDRTSEKLFF.

The chain links TRBV7-2 to TRBJ2-5; the D is unclear. Trimming took off 2 bases at V and 1 base at J, with 8 bases between the two ends. Germline V lookup: CDR1 SGHTA, CDR2 FQGNSA. The CDR3 has 14 amino acids. CDR3 bases: TGTGCCAGCAGCTTAAGACAAATCCAAGAGACCCAGTACTTC. Translating gives CASSLRQIQETQYF.

The chain joins TRBV11-3 to TRBJ2-2; 10 positions match TRBD2. The V segment lost 3 bases and the J segment 0 bases; nucleotides outside the gene matches: 10. The CDR3 is 19 amino acids. CDR1 is SGHNT and CDR2 is YENEEA in the germline V gene. The CDR3 region is CASSFFLAGEIANTGELFF. DNA of the CDR3: TGTGCCAGCAGCTTCTTCCTAGCGGGGGAGATCGCGAACACCGGGGAGCTGTTTTTT.

This clonotype was picked up a small number of times. The chain has TRBV24-1 and TRBJ2-5; D might be TRBD2 (5 bases). CDR1 and CDR2 from the germline V gene are KGHDR and SFDVKD. This CDR3 is 15 amino acids long. Between the trimmed V and J ends, which lost 4 bases and 2 bases, there was a span of 13 bases. CDR3 nucleotides: TGTGCCACCAGTGACCCCGGTCCGGGGCAAGAGACCCAGTACTTC. This codes for CATSDPGPGQETQYF.

The gene calls are TRBV7-9 and TRBJ2-3; D is undetermined. Trimming cost V 4 bases and J 0 bases, with 8 bases left between them. Germline-derived CDR1 and CDR2 are SEHNR and FQNEAQ (reference sequence). This CDR3 comprises 14 residues. The DNA for the CDR3 is TGTGCCAGCAGCTATGGTAAAAGCACAGATACGCAGTATTTT. This encodes CASSYGKSTDTQYF.

The chain employs TRBV7-2 and TRBJ1-5; D is unresolved. The V gene lost 3 bases and the J gene lost 6 bases, with 9 bases spanning the gap. Germline CDR1 is SGHTA and CDR2 is FQGNSA. The CDR3 is 13 residues long. The CDR3 nucleotides read TGTGCCAGCAGCTTTATAGGCGGTCAGCCCCAGCATTTT. Its translation is CASSFIGGQPQHF. Combining the CDR3 with reference TRBV7-2 and TRBJ1-5 gives the whole variable domain GAGVSQSPSNKVTEKGKDVELRCDPISGHTALYWYRQSLGQGLEFLIYFQGNSAPDKSGLPSDRFSAERTGGSVSTLTIQRTQQEDSAVYLCASSFIGGQPQHFGDGTRLSIL.

The rearrangement joins TRBV7-9 to TRBJ1-2; TRBD1 matches at 10 bases. The CDR3 covers 16 residues. V lost 1 base, J lost 8 bases, and 10 bases stayed unmatched. CDR1 SEHNR and CDR2 FQNEAQ come from the germline V gene (reference sequence). Here the CDR3 reads CASSLEKTGGIWGYTF. The CDR3 coding sequence is TGTGCCAGCAGCTTAGAGAAGACAGGGGGCATATGGGGCTACACCTTC.

The chain has TRBV10-3 and TRBJ1-6; D uncertain. The CDR3 extends over 13 amino acids. Deletions cut 8 bases from V and 9 bases from J, with 14 bases between. In germline, CDR1 is ENHRY, CDR2 SYGVKD. The CDR3 protein is CAIQPRMGSPLHF. The CDR3 nucleotides read TGTGCCATCCAGCCCAGGATGGGTTCACCCCTCCACTTT.

The J gene is TRBJ1-6, the V gene TRBV5-4; D not certain. The ends were cut back, 0 bases at V and 5 bases at J, with 6 bases in the middle. CDR1 and CDR2 (germline): SGHNT, YYREEE (reference sequence). The CDR3 runs to 14 residues. The CDR3, as DNA: TGTGCCAGCAGCTTGGGGGCAGATAATTCACCCCTCCACTTT. This gives the protein CASSLGADNSPLHF.